This passage covers 20 T cell receptor beta chains from one sample sequenced in a study of blood T cell repertoires in COVID-19. TCRdb keeps only in-frame clones here, not all; method: immunoSEQ multiplex PCR. The data contain around 300,000 clones, 90% of them singletons. The sequencing input was peripheral blood. The receptors come from a woman aged 40 to 50 with acute or convalescent COVID-19.

V is TRBV4-2 and J is TRBJ2-1; 14 bases are a match to TRBD2. Germline V gives CDR1 LGHNA, CDR2 YNFKEQ. CDR3 length: 15 amino acids. V lost 3 bases, J lost 10 bases, and 5 bases stayed unmatched. CDR3 protein: CASSHPGTSGGEQFF. DNA for the CDR3: TGTGCCAGCAGCCACCCCGGGACTAGCGGGGGAGAGCAGTTCTTC.

In its sample, this clone was seen once. V gene TRBV13 combines with J gene TRBJ2-7; weak D call: TRBD1 (6 bases). This CDR3 comprises 15 residues. Germline values: CDR1 PRHDT, CDR2 FYEKMQ (reference sequence). Between the trimmed V and J ends, which lost 0 bases and 0 bases, there was a span of 9 bases. CDR3 sequence reads: CASSLGQGPSYEQYV. DNA for the CDR3: TGTGCCAGCAGCTTAGGTCAGGGGCCCTCCTACGAGCAGTACGTC.

In DNA form, the CDR3 reads TGTGCCACCAGCAGAGCTAGCGGGGGGGCAGATACGCAGTATTTT. Its protein is CATSRASGGADTQYF. The chain uses TRBV15 and TRBJ2-3, with 12 bases aligning to TRBD2. The CDR3 is 15 amino acids. J gave up 4 bases and V 1 base, and 0 bases lay outside the gene matches. Germline V gene sequence: CDR1 LNHNV, CDR2 YYDKDF (reference sequence).

This clone was counted a single time. This chain uses TRBV12-3 or TRBV12-4 with TRBJ1-6; D may be TRBD1 (5 bases). The CDR3 extends over 13 amino acids. V was shortened by 7 bases and J by 8 bases, with 12 bases between the two germline ends. CDR3 nucleotide sequence: TGTGCCAGCACCCAGGACACCTATTCACCCCTCCACTTT. Protein: CASTQDTYSPLHF.

The rearrangement joins TRBV5-4 to TRBJ1-2, with 7 bases lining up with TRBD1. The junction had 5 bases not matched to a gene; V was cut back by 0 bases and J by 6 bases. CDR3 size: 14 residues. Germline values: CDR1 SGHNT, CDR2 YYREEE (reference sequence). The CDR3 DNA follows: TGTGCCAGCAGCTTGGCGGGCAGGGGGGATGGCTACACCTTC. Translating gives CASSLAGRGDGYTF.

This clone has just a few counts. This chain connects TRBV4-1 to TRBJ2-2; perhaps TRBD1 as D (6 bases). Germline CDR1 is MGHRA and CDR2 is YSYEKL. V lost 6 bases and J lost 4, with 18 bases in between. The CDR3 consists of 16 residues. The CDR3 DNA is TGCGCCAGCAGACCGGGGTCAGGGGCGGTCACCGGGGAGCTGTTTTTT. Translation gives CASRPGSGAVTGELFF.

This chain connects TRBV2 to TRBJ2-7, with D possibly TRBD1 on 6 matching bases. Germline lookup yields CDR1 SNHLY and CDR2 FYNNEI. Trimming cost V 5 bases and J 3 bases, with 29 bases left between them. CDR3 length: 19 amino acids. This CDR3 reads CASSPSLQGSIQTYYEQYV. The CDR3 region has the DNA TGTGCCAGCAGTCCCTCCTTACAGGGTTCGATTCAAACGTACTACGAGCAGTACGTC.

The chain uses TRBV19 and TRBJ2-5; 8 nucleotides match TRBD1. Germline loops: CDR1 LNHDA, CDR2 SQIVND (reference sequence). V trimming: 5 bases; J trimming: 1 base; junction bases outside the gene matches: 3. The CDR3 runs 14 residues. CDR3 region: CASSRDRGQETQYF. CDR3 coding DNA: TGTGCCAGTAGTCGTGACAGGGGCCAAGAGACCCAGTACTTC.

The chain joins TRBV6-5 to TRBJ1-2, with D unresolved. The CDR3 extends over 15 amino acids. V was cut by 5 bases and J by 0 bases, with 13 bases left in between. Germline V gene lookup returns CDR1 MNHEY and CDR2 SVGAGI. The CDR3 DNA reads as TGTGCCAGCAGTAAGGGAGGCCTCACTAACTATGGCTACACCTTC. Translation: CASSKGGLTNYGYTF.

The chain couples TRBV4-1 to TRBJ2-1, with D possibly matching TRBD1 (6 bases). V was pared by 4 bases and J by 5 bases, with 15 bases between. Germline V gene data show CDR1 as MGHRA and CDR2 as YSYEKL. This CDR3 region has 15 residues. CDR3 bases: TGCGCCAGCAGCCGTGCTCTGACAGGAGACAATGAGCAGTTCTTC. Amino acids: CASSRALTGDNEQFF.

The chain links TRBV5-6 to TRBJ1-2, with D uncertain. This CDR3 has 13 residues. CDR1 SGHDT and CDR2 YYEEEE come from the germline V gene. V lost 4 bases, J lost 4 bases, and 11 bases lay in between. The CDR3 sequence is CASSPSGAYGYTF. The CDR3, as DNA: TGTGCCAGCAGCCCTTCGGGAGCCTATGGCTACACCTTC.

The chain employs TRBV7-8 and TRBJ2-2, with 10 bases fitting TRBD1. The trim removed 5 bases at V and 3 bases at J, leaving 6 bases unmatched. CDR1 SGHVS and CDR2 FQNEAQ come from the germline V gene. There are 16 residues in the CDR3. CDR3 DNA sequence: TGTGCCAGCAGCGCACTGGGACAGGGGTACACCGGGGAGCTGTTTTTT. This gives the protein CASSALGQGYTGELFF.

The rearrangement uses TRBV27 and TRBJ2-1; TRBD2 aligns across 9 bases. The CDR3 totals 16 residues. V lost 3 bases and J lost 0; bases outside the gene matches: 3. The germline V gene has CDR1 MNHEY and CDR2 SMNVEV (reference sequence). The CDR3 DNA is TGTGCCAGCAGTTTCAGCGGGGGGAGCTCCTACAATGAGCAGTTCTTC. It encodes CASSFSGGSSYNEQFF.

This CDR3 reads CAWSRRGLVGAGSNQPQHF. In DNA, the CDR3 is TGTGCCTGGAGTAGACGAGGGTTGGTGGGTGCGGGTAGCAATCAGCCCCAGCATTTT. V gene TRBV30 combines with J gene TRBJ1-5; D ambiguous. The germline V and J ends were trimmed by 2 bases and 0 bases, with 23 bases remaining between them. This CDR3 has 19 amino acids. Germline CDR1 is GTSNPN and CDR2 is SVGIG (reference sequence).

The DNA for the CDR3 is TGCGCCAGCACTGACTGGGGCAGGGGAGAAAAACTGTTTTTT. Protein: CASTDWGRGEKLFF. This chain connects TRBV10-2 to TRBJ1-4; D is possibly TRBD1 (6 bases). Deletions cut 7 bases from V and 8 bases from J, with 17 bases between. The CDR3 contains 14 residues. Germline lookup yields CDR1 WSHSY and CDR2 SAAADI.

This chain connects TRBV3-1 (or the pseudogene TRBV3-2) to TRBJ1-3; TRBD1 matches at 7 bases. Germline trimming cut 3 bases from V and 4 bases from J; bases unmatched to any gene: 9. CDR3 length: 16 residues. In germline, CDR1 is LGHDT, CDR2 YNNKEL (reference sequence). DNA of the CDR3: TGTGCCAGCAGCCAGGCCACTACAGGGGTGGGAAACACCATATATTTT. It translates to CASSQATTGVGNTIYF.

The chain uses TRBV28 and TRBJ1-2; tentative D call: TRBD1 (5 bases). The germline CDR1 and CDR2 sequences are MDHEN and SYDVKM. This CDR3 region has 12 residues. Between the trimmed V and J ends, which lost 5 bases and 8 bases, there was a span of 12 bases. CDR3 coding DNA: TGTGCCAGCAGTGGGCTCAGGGAAGGCTACACCTTC. Residues: CASSGLREGYTF.

The chain uses TRBV5-1 and TRBJ2-2; no clear D. The CDR3 has 15 amino acids. The V end was cut by 0 bases, the J end by 4 bases, with 10 bases between. CDR1 and CDR2 from the germline V gene are SGHRS and YFSETQ. CDR3 in DNA: TGCGCCAGCAGCTTGGAACCCGGGTCCACCGGGGAGCTGTTTTTT. It is translated as CASSLEPGSTGELFF.

V is TRBV5-1 and J is TRBJ1-4; the D gene is possibly TRBD1 (6 bases). Germline CDR1 is SGHRS and CDR2 is YFSETQ. This CDR3 contains 13 residues. Trimming took off 6 bases at V and 5 bases at J, with 11 bases between the two ends. The CDR3 spells CASTGQPNEKLFF. In nucleotides, the CDR3 is TGCGCCAGCACCGGACAGCCAAATGAAAAACTGTTTTTT.

The chain recombines TRBV11-2 with TRBJ2-1; tentative D call: TRBD2 (5 bases). Germline V gives CDR1 SGHAT, CDR2 FQNNGV. V shed 2 bases and J shed 2 bases, with 10 bases lying between them. This CDR3 is built from 15 residues. CDR3 sequence: CASSLRRGTYNEQFF. DNA for the CDR3: TGTGCCAGCAGCTTACGCCGGGGTACCTACAATGAGCAGTTCTTC.